Here is one T cell receptor beta chain with its context. This clonotype was found many times. Its antigen is unknown. Base qualities are not provided; no much larger clone lies one nucleotide away. Libraries came from multiplex PCR. For sequencing, an Illumina HiSeq 4000 was employed. CDR3 regions were amplified by Arm-PCR with iRepertoire HTBI primers to construct TCR beta libraries. Gel purification was performed on PCR products prior to sequencing. In the paper's pipeline: Gene usage analysis of CDR3 amino acid clonotypes used the roughly 60 TRBV and some 15 TRBJ segments found across samples. COPE and FqMerger were used to merge filtered high-quality paired reads into contigs. Contigs were aligned with BLAST to IMGT TRBV, TRBD and TRBJ reference genes, and CDR3 was defined per IMGT. Highly expanded clones were defined as clonotypes with a frequency above 0.1%. Shannon entropy served as the measure of repertoire diversity, while the Gini coefficient captured V-J evenness. Public clonotypes were defined as clonotypes shared by more than one individual. TCRdb redid the processing of the public reads, applying fastp at Q25 and MiXCR, and retained in-frame beta chains. CDR3 protein duplicates are merged, each entry listing the most common genes and DNA. In this record, the V and J calls reflect TCRdb's handling and not the investigators' own analysis. The sample table shows around 400,000 distinct CDR3 sequences, and 15% to 18% are seen once. The top ten hold 20% to 25% of the sample.

Explained via the paper, the time point label denotes: newly diagnosed GD, antithyroid drugs for less than 3 months. For both TCR sequencing and RNA sequencing, RNA was extracted from PBMCs in TRIzol. The diagnosis of Graves' disease followed American Thyroid Association guidelines. Patients for the study were recruited at an endocrinology department in Xi'an, China. Each patient gave roughly 10 milliliters of peripheral blood, collected in an EDTA anticoagulant tube. Ficoll Paque Plus density gradient separation was used to isolate PBMCs, and no further T cell sorting was done. An Agilent 2100 Bioanalyzer and agarose gel were used to check RNA quality, while a NanoDrop 2000 measured RNA concentration. This specimen comes from a study of regulatory T cells in long-lasting Graves disease listed by TCRdb under 2021. Regarding the study in general: In the newly diagnosed Graves' disease group, patients had been taking antithyroid drugs for less than 3 months. The study was registered as a clinical trial and conducted in China. Persistent Graves' disease patients were compared with newly diagnosed Graves' disease patients by peripheral blood TCR sequencing and RNA sequencing. A total of about 35 samples underwent TCR sequencing, from about 13 patients with persistent Graves' disease and 20 or so patients with newly diagnosed Graves' disease. Study-level results and caveats: Only the TCR beta chain was sequenced and analyzed. Persistent disease showed preferential use of TRBV28, TRBJ1-2 and TRBJ2-5, whereas newly diagnosed disease favored TRBV20-1 and TRBJ2-1. The authors noted that the small sample size was a limitation that may lower accuracy. The study examined only peripheral blood because the primary lesion, thyroid tissue, could not be accessed. Patients with persistent disease shared more public clonotypes (about 2,900) than newly diagnosed patients did (966). Persistent Graves' disease patients showed lower TCR Shannon entropy and fewer highly expanded clones than newly diagnosed patients, suggesting clonal expansion.

For CDR1 and CDR2, the germline V gene lists SGHVS and FQNEAQ. The V end loses 2 bases and the J end loses 7 bases, and a stretch of 15 bases separates them. The CDR3 contains 15 residues, cysteine and phenylalanine counted. Of all the DNA, just the CDR3 is kept, 45 bases in frame from base 1. The source material was peripheral blood mononuclear cells (PBMCs), sampled at new diagnosis, from a patient treated with antithyroid drugs. This receptor was identified in a female donor with Graves disease. The receptor chain draws on TRBV7-8 and TRBJ2-1; no confident D gene assignment can be made. The CDR3 is CASSLPSVTRNEQFF. The DNA is TGTGCCAGCAGCTTACCCTCCGTTACACGGAATGAGCAGTTCTTC. Reference TRBV7-8 and TRBJ2-1 genes cover what lies past the CDR3, so the full variable domain is GAGVSQSPRYKVAKRGQDVALRCDPISGHVSLFWYQQALGQGPEFLTYFQNEAQLDKSGLPSDRFFAERPEGSVSTLKIQRTQQEDSAVYLCASSLPSVTRNEQFFGPGTRLTVL.